The 4 T cell receptor beta chains given below trace back to one sample, sequenced in a study of T cells in Graves' hyperthyroidism and ophthalmopathy. Amplification of TCR beta CDR3 regions used RNA as the template. HTBI primers were used for first-round RT-PCR of the TCR CDR3. TCRdb passed the multiplex PCR reads through MiXCR, listing each CDR3 protein once. The profile shows 90,000 to 120,000 distinct CDR3 sequences, 16% of them singletons. The sample taken for sequencing was blood. Every receptor here comes from a woman in her forties or fifties with Graves' hyperthyroidism.

This clonotype occurred a few times. V is TRBV4-2 and J is TRBJ1-2; D is unclear. The CDR3 loop spans 14 amino acids. V was cut by 1 base and J by 8 bases, with 14 bases left in between. CDR1 and CDR2 (germline): LGHNA, YNFKEQ. The CDR3 loop reads CASSQAGDTGGYTF. The CDR3 DNA sequence: TGTGCCAGCAGCCAAGCCGGGGATACGGGGGGCTACACCTTC.

This clonotype was detected many times. The J gene is TRBJ2-1, the V gene TRBV7-9; D call uncertain. Deletions cut 8 bases from V and 7 bases from J, with 9 bases between. The germline CDR1 and CDR2 sequences are SEHNR and FQNEAQ (reference sequence). The CDR3 is 11 amino acids. CDR3 DNA sequence: TGTGCCAGCCATCGAGATAATGAGCAGTTCTTC. It specifies CASHRDNEQFF.

This clonotype has more than one count but fewer than ten. The gene calls are TRBV7-8 and TRBJ2-4; perhaps TRBD2 as D (6 bases). The length of the CDR3 is 18 residues. Germline assignment: CDR1 SGHVS and CDR2 FQNEAQ. V was cut by 4 bases and J by 0 bases, with 19 bases left in between. The CDR3 DNA reads TGTGCCAGCAGCTCCCTGGCCCGCCGGGGGTCAGCCAAAAACATTCAGTACTTC. It specifies CASSSLARRGSAKNIQYF.

The table lists this clonotype with many counts. The chain is built from TRBV2 and TRBJ1-1, with D unresolved. V lost 9 bases and J 3 bases, leaving 14 bases between the germline ends. Germline lookup yields CDR1 SNHLY and CDR2 FYNNEI. The CDR3 sequence is 13 residues long. DNA for the CDR3: TGTGCCAGTAGCTGGGGTGGGCACACTGAAGCTTTCTTT. It is translated as CASSWGGHTEAFF.